The source of this TCR beta chain is a study of technical replicates of blood from a few donors. The CDR3 consists of 16 residues. Trimming at V came to 2 bases and at J to 0 bases, leaving 9 bases not matched to a gene. Germline V gives CDR1 GTSNPN, CDR2 SVGIG (reference sequence). The assay was immunoSEQ multiplex PCR, and TCRdb's table has in-frame clones only and misses some. The sample lists around 92,000 clones; approximately 94% were seen once. This clone appeared a single time. Sequenced input: T cells isolated from PBMCs. This sequence joins TRBV30 and TRBJ1-1, with 7 nucleotides matching TRBD1. This TCR came from a human donor in good health. CDR3 region: CAWSLKQGIVNTEAFF. In DNA form, the CDR3 reads TGTGCCTGGAGTTTAAAACAGGGGATAGTGAACACTGAAGCTTTCTTT.